The 2 T cell receptor beta chains reported below all come from one sample, sequenced in a study of cytomegalovirus exposure and HLA in healthy donors. Repertoires were generated with immunoSEQ multiplex PCR, while TCRdb's copy carries only in-frame clones and drops some. In the table there are over 200,000 clones, approximately 86% of which are singletons. Sequencing input: PBMCs. The receptors originated from a woman in her late teens or twenties in good health and CMV-seronegative.

The rearrangement joins TRBV10-3 to TRBJ1-3; D not resolved. There are 11 residues in the CDR3. Germline CDR1 reads ENHRY; CDR2 reads SYGVKD. Trimming took off 10 bases at V and 4 bases at J, with 8 bases between the two ends. CDR3 in DNA: TGTGCCACCACTTCCGGAAACACCATATATTTT. It specifies CATTSGNTIYF.

The chain couples TRBV4-1 to TRBJ2-1, with 15 positions matching TRBD2. The CDR3 length is 15 residues. Trimming took 1 base from V and 12 from J; bases not matched to a gene: 4. From germline, CDR1 is MGHRA and CDR2 YSYEKL. In nucleotides, the CDR3 is TGCGCCAGCAGCCAAGTGGGGACTAGCGGGAGGAGGCAGTTCTTC. The encoded protein is CASSQVGTSGRRQFF.